This TCR beta chain stems from a study of T cell responses to AZD1222 COVID-19 vaccine. Generated by immunoSEQ multiplex PCR, the TCRdb table keeps only in-frame clones and is missing some. The sample lists more than 90,000 clones, about 90% occurring once. Study-level points and caveats: Clonal diversity was possibly underestimated, and the donors were mostly white British, with more females. Increased Spike-specific TCR breadth and depth were observed after two AZD1222 doses. Of spike-specific TCRs, nearly half reportedly target regions left unmutated in variants. Repertoire sampling occurred only after the peak T cell response.

A word on this clone: Antigen unknown.

Source: peripheral blood, taken on day 0 of AZD1222 vaccination. The clonotype originates from an adult in good health.

CDR3 sequence (DNA): TGTGCCAGCAGTGACAGGGGCTTTGGAAACACCATATATTTT. Protein product: CASSDRGFGNTIYF. The chain uses TRBV2 and TRBJ1-3; perhaps TRBD1 as D (6 bases). This CDR3 is built from 14 residues. Trimming pared 3 bases from V and 3 bases from J, leaving 9 bases between. The germline gives CDR1 SNHLY, CDR2 FYNNEI. Variable domain in full (rest from reference TRBV2 and TRBJ1-3): EPEVTQTPSHQVTQMGQEVILRCVPISNHLYFYWYRQILGQKVEFLVSFYNNEISEKSEIFDDQFSVERPDGSNFTLKIRSTKLEDSAMYFCASSDRGFGNTIYFGEGSWLTVV.